This is a list of T cell receptor beta chains from one sample in a study of monozygotic twins with inflammatory bowel disease. TCRdb reprocessed the 5' RACE reads, with one entry per CDR3 protein and no DNA. With some 190,000 distinct CDR3 sequences in the sample, the ten largest clones hold roughly 8%. Input material: blood. The receptors here all came from a human donor with ulcerative colitis or Crohn's disease, or a healthy co-twin of an affected twin (not recorded which). Both conserved end residues are part of each CDR3.

v_call	j_call	cdr3_aa
TRBV18	TRBJ2-5	CASSPLPPQSPRETQYF
TRBV7-2	TRBJ2-1	CASSYQGGTGVYEQFF
TRBV4-2	TRBJ2-3	CASSQGVGGLTDTQYF
TRBV6-1	TRBJ2-7	CASKPHRDRFPLEQYF
TRBV3-1	TRBJ2-7	CASSQEAGGLEQYF
TRBV29-1	TRBJ2-3	CSVEDAEAGLLNTDTQYF
TRBV7-2	TRBJ2-1	CASRPTGRGNEQFF
TRBV29-1	TRBJ1-1	CSVPRMVGEAFF
TRBV12-3/TRBV12-4	TRBJ2-2	CASSFGTGELFF
TRBV18	TRBJ2-3	CASYSGYGTDTQYF
TRBV29-1	TRBJ2-1	CSVEGVGPEQFF
TRBV9	TRBJ2-2	CASSLGTSPYTGELFF
TRBV28	TRBJ2-6	CASRAGANVLTF
TRBV4-1	TRBJ2-7	CASSQDIWKPSYEQYF
TRBV10-3	TRBJ2-1	CAISVEQGLLYNEQFF
TRBV5-1	TRBJ2-2	CASSLGGQGAHTGELFF
TRBV5-1	TRBJ1-1	CASSLEGGTEAFF
TRBV18	TRBJ1-2	CASSPPGQAFYGYTF
TRBV12-3/TRBV12-4	TRBJ1-1	CASNFGRSMNTEAFF
TRBV20-1	TRBJ2-1	CSVERAYYNEQFF
TRBV9	TRBJ2-4	CASSVEGKNIQYF
TRBV9	TRBJ2-3	CASSVLSSGGTDTQYF